A single sample is the source of the 6 T cell receptor beta chains below, sequenced in a study of stem cell transplantation in POMP-related autoinflammatory disease (dated by TCRdb to 2020 to 2022). The label giving this sample's time point can be read as: before hematopoietic stem cell transplant. Library creation used the immunoSEQ multiplex PCR assay. TCRdb re-hosts the immuneACCESS table, in-frame sequences only. Its copies lack some clones; in the studies checked, an unresolved V gene accounts for under half of them, and the cause for the rest is not known. The sample yields about 32,000 clones; 85% to 90% were counted once. The ten largest clones represent approximately 0.72% of the sample. The starting material was CD4+ T cells from PBMCs, obtained before stem cell transplantation. The receptors originated from a human donor with POMP-related autoinflammation and immune dysregulation (PRAID).

This chain links TRBV6-5 with TRBJ2-1; 15 positions match TRBD2. The CDR3 spans 16 residues. CDR1 and CDR2 (germline): MNHEY, SVGAGI. The V and J ends lost 2 bases and 4 bases, in that order; junction bases with no gene match: 0. Here the CDR3 DNA reads TGTGCCAGCAGTTACGGACTAGCGGGAGGGTACAATGAGCAGTTCTTC. Encoded protein: CASSYGLAGGYNEQFF.

This chain links TRBV28 with TRBJ2-7, with 9 bases that match TRBD2. The CDR3 spans 14 residues. J was trimmed by 3 bases and V by 7 bases; bases with no gene match: 7. The germline gives CDR1 MDHEN, CDR2 SYDVKM. This CDR3 reads CASTPGLADYEQYF. The DNA of the CDR3 is TGTGCCAGCACTCCGGGACTAGCTGACTACGAGCAGTACTTC.

This chain links TRBV5-1 with TRBJ2-3, with TRBD2 as a possible D gene (5 bases). CDR1 and CDR2 (germline): SGHRS, YFSETQ. The CDR3 runs to 14 residues. V dropped 0 bases and J dropped 4 bases, with 9 bases sitting between them. The DNA for the CDR3 is TGCGCCAGCAGCTTGGAAGGGAGCGCAGATACGCAGTATTTT. Translation gives CASSLEGSADTQYF. Filled out from reference TRBV5-1 and TRBJ2-3, the complete variable domain reads KAGVTQTPRYLIKTRGQQVTLSCSPISGHRSVSWYQQTPGQGLQFLFEYFSETQRNKGNFPGRFSGRQFSNSRSEMNVSTLELGDSALYLCASSLEGSADTQYFGPGTRLTVL.

The V and J genes are TRBV2 and TRBJ2-4, with 7 nucleotides matching TRBD1. Per germline, CDR1 SNHLY and CDR2 FYNNEI. The V gene end was trimmed by 8 bases and the J gene end by 9 bases; junction bases not matched to a gene: 7. CDR3 size: 12 residues. CDR3 region: CASSTGRGIQYF. The CDR3 DNA sequence: TGTGCCAGCTCGACAGGGAGAGGCATTCAGTACTTC.

The chain employs TRBV5-1 and TRBJ2-2; D not resolved. The V gene's germline CDR1 is SGHRS and CDR2 YFSETQ. The CDR3 is 14 residues long. V lost 4 bases to trimming and J lost 4 bases, with 11 bases between them. The DNA for the CDR3 is TGCGCCAGCAGCGCATCAGCAGGCACCGGGGAGCTGTTTTTT. Translating it yields CASSASAGTGELFF.

The chain has TRBV7-3 and TRBJ2-5; TRBD2 agrees at 9 bases. Germline-derived CDR1 and CDR2 are SGHTA and FQGTGA. The length of the CDR3 is 14 residues. With V trimmed by 2 bases and J by 2 bases, 0 bases remained unmatched. Written as DNA, the CDR3 is TGTGCCAGCAGCTTAGCGGGGGGGCAAGAGACCCAGTACTTC. Protein product: CASSLAGGQETQYF.